The next 22 T cell receptor beta chains were all read from a single sample in a study of OX40 agonist ivuxolimab in advanced cancers. Profiled with immunoSEQ multiplex PCR; TCRdb holds only in-frame clones, not every one. The sample consists of 60,000 to 65,000 clones, roughly 84% of them appearing once. Sample: CD4+ or CD8+ T cells sorted from blood, taken in a trial of the OX40 agonist ivuxolimab. The receptors shown here come from an adult with an advanced solid tumor such as melanoma, head and neck, liver or kidney cancer.

The genes are TRBV29-1 and TRBJ2-3; D uncertain. The CDR3 contains 14 residues. The germline V and J ends were trimmed by 1 base and 1 base, with 9 bases remaining between them. CDR1 and CDR2 (germline): SQVTM, ANQGSEA. Here the CDR3 reads CSVEARQGTDTQYF. The CDR3 region has the DNA TGCAGCGTTGAAGCCCGGCAGGGCACAGATACGCAGTATTTT.

The chain links TRBV7-2 to TRBJ2-6; 9 bases are shared with TRBD2. The CDR3 is 19 amino acids. V was clipped by 2 bases and J by 2 bases; unmatched bases: 10. In germline, CDR1 is SGHTA, CDR2 FQGNSA. CDR3 region: CASSLNPAGGAAGANVLTF. The CDR3 DNA is TGTGCCAGCAGCTTAAACCCAGCGGGAGGTGCAGCTGGGGCCAACGTCCTGACTTTC.

The V gene is TRBV5-1, the J gene TRBJ2-7, with D tentatively TRBD1 or TRBD2 (5 bases each). This CDR3 comprises 14 residues. The V end was cut by 4 bases, the J end by 3 bases, with 14 bases between. The germline gives CDR1 SGHRS, CDR2 YFSETQ. The CDR3 spells CASSMRDAGYEQYF. For the CDR3, the DNA is TGCGCCAGCAGCATGAGGGACGCAGGCTACGAGCAGTACTTC.

The chain combines TRBV19 with TRBJ1-2; 10 bases fit TRBD1. Germline lookup yields CDR1 LNHDA and CDR2 SQIVND (reference sequence). The CDR3 consists of 16 residues. V was clipped by 9 bases and J by 7 bases; unmatched bases: 17. As DNA, the CDR3 is TGTGCCAGCGCCAAGAATCCGGGACAGGGGCCCAGTGGCTACACCTTC. As protein: CASAKNPGQGPSGYTF.

The chain employs TRBV28 and TRBJ2-3; D ambiguous. The CDR3 has 12 amino acids. CDR1 MDHEN and CDR2 SYDVKM come from the germline V gene. V lost 2 bases and J lost 7, with 7 bases in between. The CDR3 DNA reads TGTGCCAGCAGTTTAATACGGCATACGCAGTATTTT. Translating it yields CASSLIRHTQYF.

This clone was picked up one time. The genes are TRBV27 and TRBJ1-3; 8 bases agree with TRBD1. The trim removed 3 bases at V and 6 bases at J, leaving 19 bases unmatched. CDR3 size: 19 residues. Germline V CDR1 and CDR2: MNHEY, SMNVEV (reference sequence). The CDR3 loop reads CASSFPLGTGSTLLNTIYF. Here the CDR3 DNA reads TGTGCCAGCAGTTTCCCCCTCGGGACAGGCTCGACCTTGTTAAACACCATATATTTT.

This chain links TRBV27 with TRBJ2-7; D is unclear. Germline lookup yields CDR1 MNHEY and CDR2 SMNVEV (reference sequence). The CDR3 has 14 amino acids. V shed 4 bases and J shed 2 bases, with 12 bases lying between them. CDR3 coding DNA: TGTGCCAGCAGTTCCCCCGGATTAACCTACGAGCAGTACTTC. This encodes CASSSPGLTYEQYF.

In its sample, this clone was seen once. The chain employs TRBV18 and TRBJ2-1; 11 nucleotides align to TRBD2. With 3 bases clipped from V and 4 bases from J, the junction kept 14 bases outside the gene matches. Per the germline V gene, CDR1 is KGHSH and CDR2 is LQKENI. The CDR3 is made up of 19 amino acids. CDR3 in amino acids: CASSPLPPPASGGYNEQFF. DNA for the CDR3: TGTGCCAGCTCACCCCTACCTCCCCCGGCTAGCGGGGGGTACAATGAGCAGTTCTTC.

The chain has TRBV6-5 and TRBJ2-1, with 8 positions matching TRBD2. CDR1 MNHEY and CDR2 SVGAGI come from the germline V gene. The V segment lost 6 bases and the J segment 3 bases; nucleotides outside the gene matches: 7. The CDR3 spans 15 residues. Here the CDR3 DNA reads TGTGCCAGCAGAGCAAGCGGGGGAGTCTACAATGAGCAGTTCTTC. It yields the protein CASRASGGVYNEQFF.

The gene calls are TRBV6-5 and TRBJ2-1; the D gene is possibly TRBD1 (6 bases). Trimming shortened V by 6 bases and J by 10 bases, and 16 bases separated the two germline ends. Germline V gene data show CDR1 as MNHEY and CDR2 as SVGAGI. CDR3 length: 13 amino acids. The CDR3 DNA reads TGTGCCAGCAGCAACCCAGGGGCTGGGGAGCAGTTCTTC. Translation gives CASSNPGAGEQFF.

This chain joins TRBV10-3 and TRBJ1-5; tentative D call: TRBD1 (6 bases). Germline lookup yields CDR1 ENHRY and CDR2 SYGVKD. The V gene lost 7 bases and the J gene lost 6 bases, with 13 bases spanning the gap. The CDR3 runs to 13 residues. The CDR3 DNA reads TGTGCCATCAACTATAAGGGGGGTCAGCCCCAGCATTTT. This translates into CAINYKGGQPQHF.

The chain links TRBV5-1 to TRBJ1-5; D is ambiguous. CDR1 and CDR2 (germline): SGHRS, YFSETQ. Trimming stripped 0 bases from V and 0 bases from J, with 4 bases between. This CDR3 spans 14 amino acids. Written as DNA, the CDR3 is TGCGCCAGCAGCTTGGGGTTTAGCAATCAGCCCCAGCATTTT. Its translation is CASSLGFSNQPQHF.

The chain uses TRBV5-1 and TRBJ2-2, with D tentatively TRBD1 (6 bases). V lost 0 bases and J 6 bases, leaving 9 bases between the germline ends. Germline CDR1 SGHRS, CDR2 YFSETQ. There are 14 residues in the CDR3. In nucleotides, the CDR3 is TGCGCCAGCAGCTTGGCCCGACAGGCCGGGGAGCTGTTTTTT. It encodes CASSLARQAGELFF.

The chain links TRBV25-1 to TRBJ2-3; a weak D match, TRBD2 (7 bases). Trimming removed 2 bases at V and 10 bases at J, with 13 bases between. The germline gives CDR1 MGHDK, CDR2 SYGVNS. This CDR3 spans 13 amino acids. CDR3 coding DNA: TGTGCCAGCAGTGAACTCATCGGGGGGCCGCAGTATTTT. This translates into CASSELIGGPQYF.

V and J are TRBV25-1 and TRBJ2-7; 9 bases map to TRBD1. V shed 6 bases, J shed 5 bases, and the junction held 14 bases outside the gene matches. The CDR3 is 16 residues long. Germline-derived CDR1 and CDR2 are MGHDK and SYGVNS. The CDR3 protein is CASSPRSGTGNNEQYF. As DNA, the CDR3 is TGTGCCAGCAGCCCCCGGTCCGGGACAGGGAACAACGAGCAGTACTTC.

This chain joins TRBV30 and TRBJ2-5; no firm D call. The CDR3 length is 13 residues. The germline CDR1 and CDR2 sequences are GTSNPN and SVGIG (reference sequence). The V and J ends lost 2 bases and 2 bases respectively, with 9 bases between them. CDR3 residues: CAWSFGLQETQYF. As DNA, the CDR3 is TGTGCCTGGAGTTTTGGGCTACAAGAGACCCAGTACTTC.

The chain uses TRBV11-2 and TRBJ2-7, with D tentatively TRBD2 (5 bases). The CDR3 covers 13 residues. CDR1 is SGHAT, CDR2 FQNNGV, per germline. V shed 6 bases and J shed 0 bases, with 9 bases lying between them. The CDR3 DNA sequence: TGTGCCAGCAGTCGTGGGAGCTCCTACGAGCAGTACTTC. This codes for CASSRGSSYEQYF. Together with reference TRBV11-2 and TRBJ2-7, the CDR3 gives the full variable domain: EAGVAQSPRYKIIEKRQSVAFWCNPISGHATLYWYQQILGQGPKLLIQFQNNGVVDDSQLPKDRFSAERLKGVDSTLKIQPAKLEDSAVYLCASSRGSSYEQYFGPGTRLTVT.

At least ten counts were recorded for this clone. CDR3 amino acids: CASSKASTDTQYF. Written as DNA, the CDR3 is TGTGCCAGCAGCAAGGCTAGCACAGATACGCAGTATTTT. V and J are TRBV7-2 and TRBJ2-3; D not resolved. The CDR3 has 13 amino acids. CDR1 and CDR2 from the germline V gene are SGHTA and FQGNSA. Trimming took off 5 bases at V and 0 bases at J, with 6 bases between the two ends.

The chain couples TRBV6-1 to TRBJ2-7; D is possibly TRBD1 (6 bases). V dropped 3 bases and J dropped 3 bases, with 12 bases sitting between them. The CDR3 totals 14 residues. In germline, CDR1 is MNHNS, CDR2 SASEGT. Here the CDR3 reads CASSDKQGSYEQYF. For the CDR3, the DNA is TGTGCCAGCAGTGATAAACAGGGTAGCTACGAGCAGTACTTC.

CDR3 sequence reads: CASSLAEDAGGGIQNIQYF. CDR3 in DNA: TGCGCCAGCAGCTTGGCCGAGGACGCAGGGGGCGGAATTCAAAACATTCAGTACTTC. The chain couples TRBV5-1 to TRBJ2-4, with 8 bases matching TRBD1. Trimming at V came to 0 bases and at J to 5 bases, leaving 16 bases not matched to a gene. The CDR3 consists of 19 residues. CDR1 SGHRS and CDR2 YFSETQ come from the germline V gene. Variable domain in full (rest from reference TRBV5-1 and TRBJ2-4): KAGVTQTPRYLIKTRGQQVTLSCSPISGHRSVSWYQQTPGQGLQFLFEYFSETQRNKGNFPGRFSGRQFSNSRSEMNVSTLELGDSALYLCASSLAEDAGGGIQNIQYFGAGTRLSVL.

The chain combines TRBV7-9 with TRBJ1-6; D is possibly TRBD1 (5 bases). The germline gives CDR1 SEHNR, CDR2 FQNEAQ (reference sequence). The V end was cut by 4 bases, the J end by 7 bases, with 11 bases between. CDR3 size: 14 residues. CDR3 nucleotide sequence: TGTGCCAGCAGCTCCCAGGGAGGCAATTCACCCCTCCACTTT. Its translation is CASSSQGGNSPLHF.

V is TRBV19 and J is TRBJ1-1; D is perhaps TRBD1 (6 bases). This CDR3 has 15 amino acids. Germline CDR1 and CDR2: LNHDA and SQIVND (reference sequence). The ends were cut back, 5 bases at V and 10 bases at J, with 23 bases in the middle. CDR3 sequence: CASSQPWGIAGAAFF. As DNA, the CDR3 is TGTGCCAGTAGTCAACCCTGGGGGATCGCAGGGGCAGCTTTCTTT.